This T cell receptor beta chain was identified in a study of CD8 T cells in ankylosing spondylitis (TCRdb year 2017). For the study in its entirety: The study profiled T cell receptor beta repertoires in healthy donors and ankylosing spondylitis patients to find disease-linked TCR variants. The whole study cohort included roughly 110 healthy donors and about two dozen ankylosing spondylitis patients. Peripheral blood was sampled, and synovial fluid was also collected from ankylosing spondylitis patients. General conclusions and limits of the study: A CD8+ phenotype was shown by the disease-linked clones, which were found at relatively low frequencies in peripheral blood. Blood from ankylosing spondylitis patients appeared to be characterized by a TCR beta motif made up of several highly homologous amino acid variants. Some motif variants were previously reported in synovial fluid and blood of reactive arthritis patients, suggesting common disease-initiation mechanisms. The disease-linked clones were reported to be significantly enriched in matched synovial fluid samples from ankylosing spondylitis patients.

At the junction V is shortened by 1 base and J by 4 bases, with 11 bases in between. The CDR3 contains 15 residues, cysteine and phenylalanine counted. Left in the record is the CDR3 DNA by itself, 45 bases read in frame from the first base. Sequencing relied on an Illumina HiSeq 2500. TCR beta libraries were prepared by quantitative 5'-RACE with molecular barcodes. In the paper's pipeline: A new computational method, built on a probabilistic model of VDJ rearrangement, was used to identify disease-linked TCR variants. Using fastp trimming at Q25 and MiXCR clonotype assembly, TCRdb reanalyzed the public sequencing data and kept in-frame beta chains. Every distinct CDR3 protein forms one entry, paired with its most common genes and DNA. The V and J calls were not made by the authors but by TCRdb's processing. The table for this sample lists 200,000 to 300,000 distinct CDR3 sequences; about 10% of them were counted only once. The ten largest make up 6% to 7.5% of the sample.

This clonotype came up a few times. Its binding antigen is unknown. Base quality data are lacking; no much larger clone is found one base away. The sequenced material came from blood, either unsorted or a sorted T cell fraction (not recorded which). The chain is encoded by TRBV12-3 or TRBV12-4 joined to TRBJ2-1, with TRBD1 perhaps the D gene, on 6 matching bases. The clonotype originates from a male donor with ankylosing spondylitis or in good health (not recorded which). The CDR3 sequence is CASSLGGQFYNEQFF. The sequenced DNA: TGTGCCAGCAGTTTAGGCGGACAGTTTTACAATGAGCAGTTCTTC.